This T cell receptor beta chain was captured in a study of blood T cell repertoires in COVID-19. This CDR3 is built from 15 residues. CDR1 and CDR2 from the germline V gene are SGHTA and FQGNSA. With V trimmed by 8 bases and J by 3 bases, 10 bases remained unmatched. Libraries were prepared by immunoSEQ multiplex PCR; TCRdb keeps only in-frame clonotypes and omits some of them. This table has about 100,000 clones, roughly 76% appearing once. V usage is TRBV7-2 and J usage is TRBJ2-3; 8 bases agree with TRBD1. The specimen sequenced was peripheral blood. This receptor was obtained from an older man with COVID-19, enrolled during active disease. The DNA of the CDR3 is TGTGCCAGCTCCCCCGACAGGGGCTTTACAGATACGCAGTATTTT. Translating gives CASSPDRGFTDTQYF.